The 24 T cell receptor beta chains reported below all come from one sample, sequenced in a study of chemoradiotherapy in HPV16-positive cancers (dated 2022 in TCRdb). Libraries were constructed by the immunoSEQ multiplex PCR assay. The immuneACCESS repertoire file appears here via TCRdb, limited to in-frame rearrangements. These files lack a portion of the clones; in checked studies, under half of the deficit traces to unresolved V genes, and the cause of the others is not known. The sample has about 17,000 clones on record, about nine tenths of them singletons. Roughly 2.4% of the sample lies in the top ten. Here the sequenced sample was blood, taken from a patient who underwent chemoradiotherapy. The receptors were gathered from a human donor with HPV-associated anogenital cancer.

The chain has TRBV19 and TRBJ1-1; TRBD1 might be the D (5 bases). This CDR3 spans 13 amino acids. In germline, CDR1 is LNHDA, CDR2 SQIVND (reference sequence). Trimming took 4 bases from V and 2 from J, leaving 8 bases between them. The CDR3 protein is CASSTQGNTEAFF. The CDR3, as DNA: TGTGCCAGTAGTACGCAGGGTAACACTGAAGCTTTCTTT.

V is TRBV11-2 and J is TRBJ2-7, with 7 bases lining up with TRBD2. There are 11 residues in the CDR3. Trimming cost V 4 bases and J 6 bases; bases outside gene matches: 0. Germline loops: CDR1 SGHAT, CDR2 FQNNGV. The CDR3 nucleotides read TGTGCCAGCAGCTCGGGGGGCGAGCAGTACTTC. Translating gives CASSSGGEQYF.

The chain uses TRBV4-1 and TRBJ2-7; D is possibly TRBD2 (5 bases). The V end was cut by 1 base, the J end by 7 bases, with 17 bases between. Per the germline V gene, CDR1 is MGHRA and CDR2 is YSYEKL. The CDR3 extends over 15 amino acids. The chain's CDR3 is CASSQVYVTRSEQYF. CDR3 bases: TGCGCCAGCAGCCAAGTCTACGTCACTAGGAGTGAGCAGTACTTC.

This clone was observed a few times. The chain combines TRBV5-1 with TRBJ2-3, with 11 bases matching TRBD1. The CDR3 spans 15 residues. Trimming removed 0 bases from V and 6 bases from J; junction bases left unmatched: 3. Germline V CDR1 and CDR2: SGHRS, YFSETQ. This CDR3 reads CASSLDGQGADTQYF. The DNA for the CDR3 is TGCGCCAGCAGCTTGGACGGACAGGGGGCTGATACGCAGTATTTT.

This chain connects TRBV5-4 to TRBJ1-1; D is possibly TRBD1 (5 bases). Germline CDR1 is SGHNT and CDR2 is YYREEE (reference sequence). Trimming shortened V by 2 bases and J by 5 bases, and 10 bases separated the two germline ends. This CDR3 has 13 residues. The CDR3 nucleotides read TGTGCCAGCAGCTTCGGGGGATATACTGAAGCTTTCTTT. Translation: CASSFGGYTEAFF.

The V gene is TRBV6-1, the J gene TRBJ2-2; possibly TRBD2 for D (6 bases). Trimming removed 6 bases at V and 3 bases at J, with 11 bases between. Germline values: CDR1 MNHNS, CDR2 SASEGT. The CDR3 runs 14 residues. The CDR3 spells CASSTLAYTGELFF. DNA of the CDR3: TGTGCCAGCAGCACACTAGCTTACACCGGGGAGCTGTTTTTT.

The CDR3 spells CASSLARASQETQYF. For the CDR3, the DNA is TGTGCCAGCAGCTTGGCCCGGGCCAGTCAAGAGACCCAGTACTTC. V and J are TRBV5-4 and TRBJ2-5; D gene unclear. V lost 0 bases and J 2 bases, leaving 11 bases between the germline ends. The germline V gene encodes CDR1 SGHNT and CDR2 YYREEE (reference sequence). The CDR3 consists of 15 residues.

A single count supports this clone. The rearrangement uses TRBV7-3 and TRBJ2-2; 8 positions match TRBD1. CDR1 and CDR2 from the germline V gene are SGHTA and FQGTGA. The CDR3 extends over 16 amino acids. Trimming took 1 base from V and 0 from J; bases not matched to a gene: 1. CDR3 in DNA: TGTGCCAGCAGCTTAAAACAGGGGGCGAACACCGGGGAGCTGTTTTTT. Its translation: CASSLKQGANTGELFF. Full variable domain (remainder filled in from reference TRBV7-3 and TRBJ2-2): GAGVSQTPSNKVTEKGKYVELRCDPISGHTALYWYRQSLGQGPEFLIYFQGTGAADDSGLPNDRFFAVRPEGSVSTLKIQRTERGDSAVYLCASSLKQGANTGELFFGEGSRLTVL.

V usage is TRBV5-1 and J usage is TRBJ2-3; D assignment may be TRBD1 or TRBD2 (5 bases each). Germline CDR1 and CDR2: SGHRS and YFSETQ. The CDR3 loop spans 16 amino acids. V lost 4 bases and J 1 base, leaving 16 bases between the germline ends. This CDR3 reads CASSHPPGPRTDTQYF. The CDR3 coding sequence is TGCGCCAGCAGCCACCCCCCGGGACCGCGCACAGATACGCAGTATTTT. The variable domain in full, completed from reference TRBV5-1 and TRBJ2-3, reads KAGVTQTPRYLIKTRGQQVTLSCSPISGHRSVSWYQQTPGQGLQFLFEYFSETQRNKGNFPGRFSGRQFSNSRSEMNVSTLELGDSALYLCASSHPPGPRTDTQYFGPGTRLTVL.

V usage is TRBV2 and J usage is TRBJ2-7; unclear D gene. CDR3 length equals 12 residues. V lost 7 bases to trimming and J lost 0 bases, with 7 bases between them. Germline V lookup: CDR1 SNHLY, CDR2 FYNNEI. CDR3 DNA sequence: TGTGCCAGCACAGTTCACTCCTACGAGCAGTACTTC. Protein: CASTVHSYEQYF.

V gene TRBV28 combines with J gene TRBJ2-5; tentative D call: TRBD2 (7 bases). V was shortened by 7 bases and J by 5 bases, with 17 bases between the two germline ends. The CDR3 runs to 14 residues. Germline V CDR1 and CDR2: MDHEN, SYDVKM. The CDR3 is CASTPAGGLETQYF. CDR3 in DNA: TGTGCCAGCACCCCGGCCGGGGGGCTTGAGACCCAGTACTTC.

This clone was detected only once. The gene calls are TRBV10-3 and TRBJ1-2; no clear D. Trimming took 3 bases from V and 3 from J, leaving 5 bases between them. This CDR3 contains 12 residues. CDR1 and CDR2 from the germline V gene are ENHRY and SYGVKD. CDR3: CAISDGYYGYTF. For the CDR3, the DNA is TGTGCCATCAGTGACGGATACTATGGCTACACCTTC.

This chain uses TRBV5-1 with TRBJ2-1; a weak D match, TRBD2 (5 bases). Trimming stripped 1 base from V and 1 base from J, with 18 bases between. The CDR3 loop spans 18 amino acids. Germline CDR1 SGHRS, CDR2 YFSETQ. The CDR3 spells CASSLYGLIGWSYNEQFF. DNA of the CDR3: TGCGCCAGCAGCTTGTACGGACTGATCGGTTGGTCCTACAATGAGCAGTTCTTC.

This clone showed up just once. The chain is built from TRBV5-1 and TRBJ2-1; 8 bases agree with TRBD2. The CDR3 totals 15 residues. Germline loops: CDR1 SGHRS, CDR2 YFSETQ. Losses at the gene ends were 0 bases for V and 9 bases for J; bases not matched to a gene: 8. The CDR3 loop is CASSLGGGGSGEQFF. CDR3 coding DNA: TGCGCCAGCAGCTTGGGCGGCGGGGGGAGTGGTGAGCAGTTCTTC. Full variable domain (rest looked up from reference TRBV5-1 and TRBJ2-1): KAGVTQTPRYLIKTRGQQVTLSCSPISGHRSVSWYQQTPGQGLQFLFEYFSETQRNKGNFPGRFSGRQFSNSRSEMNVSTLELGDSALYLCASSLGGGGSGEQFFGPGTRLTVL.

The V call is TRBV9, the J call TRBJ2-1, with D maybe TRBD1 (6 bases). The germline CDR1 and CDR2 sequences are SGDLS and YYNGEE. The germline V and J ends were trimmed by 7 bases and 2 bases, with 16 bases remaining between them. The CDR3 contains 15 residues. The CDR3 DNA sequence: TGTGCCAGCTCTGGGGGCGTGGGGCCCTACAATGAGCAGTTCTTC. It is translated as CASSGGVGPYNEQFF. The full variable domain, with the rest looked up from reference TRBV9 and TRBJ2-1, is DSGVTQTPKHLITATGQRVTLRCSPRSGDLSVYWYQQSLDQGLQFLIQYYNGEERAKGNILERFSAQQFPDLHSELNLSSLELGDSALYFCASSGGVGPYNEQFFGPGTRLTVL.

The J gene is TRBJ2-7, the V gene TRBV7-9; perhaps TRBD1 as D (6 bases). Germline V gives CDR1 SEHNR, CDR2 FQNEAQ (reference sequence). The CDR3 covers 15 residues. V dropped 7 bases and J dropped 0 bases, with 16 bases sitting between them. In nucleotides, the CDR3 is TGTGCCAGCAACACCCGGGACATCAACTCCTACGAGCAGTACTTC. It specifies CASNTRDINSYEQYF.

V and J are TRBV21-1 and TRBJ2-6. TRBV21-1 is a recognized pseudogene. This CDR3 comprises 16 residues. The CDR3 region is CASSKGRVSGANVLTF. The CDR3 DNA sequence: TGTGCCAGCAGCAAAGGTAGGGTCTCTGGGGCCAACGTCCTGACTTTC.

The chain couples TRBV15 to TRBJ1-4; D is unclear. The CDR3 length is 11 residues. V lost 5 bases and J 4 bases, leaving 2 bases between the germline ends. CDR1 is LNHNV, CDR2 YYDKDF, per germline (reference sequence). CDR3 amino acids: CATSHNEKLFF. Written as DNA, the CDR3 is TGTGCCACCAGCCATAATGAAAAACTGTTTTTT.

The chain recombines TRBV7-9 with TRBJ1-3; D gene uncertain. With 6 bases removed from V and 0 bases from J, the gap between germline ends came to 9 bases. This CDR3 is built from 14 residues. The germline gives CDR1 SEHNR, CDR2 FQNEAQ (reference sequence). CDR3 region: CASSYGSSGNTIYF. CDR3 sequence (DNA): TGTGCCAGCAGTTACGGGTCCTCTGGAAACACCATATATTTT.

The J gene is TRBJ2-2, the V gene TRBV7-9; 9 positions agree with TRBD1. The CDR3 has 16 residues. Looked up from germline, CDR1 is SEHNR and CDR2 is FQNEAQ (reference sequence). J was trimmed by 5 bases and V by 6 bases; bases with no gene match: 10. Here the CDR3 reads CASRPGTGTLTGELFF. Here the CDR3 DNA reads TGTGCCAGCAGGCCCGGGACAGGGACTCTTACCGGGGAGCTGTTTTTT.

The chain uses TRBV6-4 and TRBJ1-1; D gene ambiguous. Germline lookup yields CDR1 MRHNA and CDR2 SNTAGT. V was shortened by 0 bases and J by 11 bases, with 10 bases between the two germline ends. This CDR3 has 12 amino acids. CDR3 nucleotide sequence: TGTGCCAGCAGTGACTCTAGCTCGGGGGCTTTCTTT. It specifies CASSDSSSGAFF.

The genes are TRBV28 and TRBJ2-1; 9 bases match TRBD2. The germline gives CDR1 MDHEN, CDR2 SYDVKM. J gave up 5 bases and V 7 bases, and 9 bases lay outside the gene matches. The length of the CDR3 is 15 residues. The DNA of the CDR3 is TGTGCCAGCATAGGAGCGGGAGGCACGAACAATGAGCAGTTCTTC. Encoded protein: CASIGAGGTNNEQFF.

V and J are TRBV6-1 and TRBJ2-5, with 9 bases fitting TRBD1. The CDR3 consists of 13 residues. V lost 5 bases and J lost 5; bases outside the gene matches: 3. Germline V CDR1 and CDR2: MNHNS, SASEGT. The CDR3, as DNA: TGTGCCAGCAGTACAGGGGGCTATGAGACCCAGTACTTC. Translated, it gives CASSTGGYETQYF.

The genes are TRBV5-4 and TRBJ2-5; D unresolved. Per the germline V gene, CDR1 is SGHNT and CDR2 is YYREEE (reference sequence). Between the trimmed V and J ends, which lost 3 bases and 1 base, there was a span of 7 bases. There are 13 residues in the CDR3. For the CDR3, the DNA is TGTGCCAGCAGCTGGCGCAGCCAAGAGACCCAGTACTTC. As protein: CASSWRSQETQYF.